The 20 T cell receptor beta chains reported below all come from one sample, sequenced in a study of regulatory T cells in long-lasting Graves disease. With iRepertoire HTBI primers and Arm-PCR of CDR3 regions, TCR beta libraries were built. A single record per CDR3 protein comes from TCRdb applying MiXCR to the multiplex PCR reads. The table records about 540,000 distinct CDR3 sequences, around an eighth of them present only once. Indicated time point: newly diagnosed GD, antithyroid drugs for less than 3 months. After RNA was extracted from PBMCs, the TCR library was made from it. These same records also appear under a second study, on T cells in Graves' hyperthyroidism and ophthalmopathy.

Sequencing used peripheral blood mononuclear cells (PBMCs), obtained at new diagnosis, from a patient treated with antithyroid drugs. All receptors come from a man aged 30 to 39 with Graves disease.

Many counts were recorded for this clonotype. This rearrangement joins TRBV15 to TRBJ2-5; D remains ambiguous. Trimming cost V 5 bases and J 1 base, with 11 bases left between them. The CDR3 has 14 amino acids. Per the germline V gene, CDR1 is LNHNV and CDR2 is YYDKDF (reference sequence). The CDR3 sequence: CATSQGRIQETQYF. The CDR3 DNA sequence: TGTGCCACCAGCCAAGGACGGATCCAAGAGACCCAGTACTTC.

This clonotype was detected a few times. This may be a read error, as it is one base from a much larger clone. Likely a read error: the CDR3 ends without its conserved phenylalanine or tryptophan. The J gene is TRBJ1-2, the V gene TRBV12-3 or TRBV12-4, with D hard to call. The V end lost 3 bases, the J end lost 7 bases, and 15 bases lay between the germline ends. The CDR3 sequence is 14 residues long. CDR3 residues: CASSFGSGPGGYTS. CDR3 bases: TGTGCCAGCAGTTTTGGCTCAGGCCCCGGTGGCTACACCTCC.

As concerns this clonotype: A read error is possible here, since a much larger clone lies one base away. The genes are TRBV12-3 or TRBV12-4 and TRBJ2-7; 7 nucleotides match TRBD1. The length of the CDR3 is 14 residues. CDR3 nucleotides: TGTGTCAGTAGCCGACCGGGACAGACCTACGAGCAGTACTTC. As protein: CVSSRPGQTYEQYF.

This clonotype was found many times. In nucleotides, the CDR3 is TGTGCCAGTAGTATAGTGGGGGAGGGCACTGAAGCTTTCTTT. Translating it yields CASSIVGEGTEAFF. The rearrangement uses TRBV19 and TRBJ1-1; perhaps TRBD1 as D (5 bases). The CDR3 sequence is 14 residues long. The ends were cut back, 1 base at V and 4 bases at J, with 10 bases in the middle. Germline V gives CDR1 LNHDA, CDR2 SQIVND (reference sequence).

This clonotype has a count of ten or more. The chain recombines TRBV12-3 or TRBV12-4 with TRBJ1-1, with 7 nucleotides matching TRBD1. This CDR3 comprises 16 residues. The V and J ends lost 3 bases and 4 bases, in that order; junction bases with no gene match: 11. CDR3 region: CASSFVVRGLGTEAFF. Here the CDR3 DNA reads TGTGCCAGCAGTTTTGTGGTAAGGGGGCTGGGCACTGAAGCTTTCTTT.

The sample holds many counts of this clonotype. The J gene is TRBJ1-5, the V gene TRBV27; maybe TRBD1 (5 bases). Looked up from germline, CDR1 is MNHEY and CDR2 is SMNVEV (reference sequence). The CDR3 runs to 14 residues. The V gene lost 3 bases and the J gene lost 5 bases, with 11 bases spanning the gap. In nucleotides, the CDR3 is TGTGCCAGCAGTTTGGTGGGGACCCATCAGCCCCAGCATTTT. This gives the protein CASSLVGTHQPQHF.

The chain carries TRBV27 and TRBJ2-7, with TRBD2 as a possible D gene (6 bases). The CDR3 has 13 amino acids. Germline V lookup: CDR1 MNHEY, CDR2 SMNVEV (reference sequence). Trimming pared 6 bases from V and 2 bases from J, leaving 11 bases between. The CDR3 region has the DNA TGTGCCAGCAGACCGGGACTGGCCTACGAGCAGTACTTC. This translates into CASRPGLAYEQYF.

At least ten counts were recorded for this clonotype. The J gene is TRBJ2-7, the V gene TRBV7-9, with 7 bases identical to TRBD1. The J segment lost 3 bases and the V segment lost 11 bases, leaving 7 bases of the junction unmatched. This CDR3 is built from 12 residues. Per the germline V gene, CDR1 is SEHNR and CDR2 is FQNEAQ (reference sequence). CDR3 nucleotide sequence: TGTGCCGGTCGACAGGGTAACTACGAGCAGTACTTC. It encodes CAGRQGNYEQYF.

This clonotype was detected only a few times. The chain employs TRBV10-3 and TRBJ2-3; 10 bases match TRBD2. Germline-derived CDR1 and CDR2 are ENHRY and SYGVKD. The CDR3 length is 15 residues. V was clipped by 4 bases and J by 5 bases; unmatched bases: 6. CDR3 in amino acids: CAISVRAGGIDTQYF. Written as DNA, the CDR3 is TGTGCCATCAGTGTAAGAGCGGGAGGGATAGATACGCAGTATTTT.

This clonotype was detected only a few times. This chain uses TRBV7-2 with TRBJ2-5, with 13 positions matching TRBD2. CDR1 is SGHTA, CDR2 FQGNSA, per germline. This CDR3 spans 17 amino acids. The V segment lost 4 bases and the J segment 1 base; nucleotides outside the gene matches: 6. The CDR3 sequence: CASSSQTSGRPQETQYF. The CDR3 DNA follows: TGTGCCAGCAGCTCCCAGACTAGCGGGAGGCCCCAAGAGACCCAGTACTTC.

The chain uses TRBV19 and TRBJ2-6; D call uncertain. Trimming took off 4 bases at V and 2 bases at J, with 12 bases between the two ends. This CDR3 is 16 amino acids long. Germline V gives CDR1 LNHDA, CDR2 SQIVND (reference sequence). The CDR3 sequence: CASSTRVYTGANVLTF. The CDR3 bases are TGTGCCAGTAGTACCCGGGTATACACTGGGGCCAACGTCCTGACTTTC.

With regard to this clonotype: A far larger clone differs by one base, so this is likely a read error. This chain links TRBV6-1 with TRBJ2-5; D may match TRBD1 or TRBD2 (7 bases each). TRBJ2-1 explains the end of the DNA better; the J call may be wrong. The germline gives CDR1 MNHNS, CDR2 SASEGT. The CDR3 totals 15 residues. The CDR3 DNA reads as TGTGCCAGCAGGCAGGGGGGGGCAGGGGACAATGAGCAGTTCTTC. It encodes CASRQGGAGDNEQFF.

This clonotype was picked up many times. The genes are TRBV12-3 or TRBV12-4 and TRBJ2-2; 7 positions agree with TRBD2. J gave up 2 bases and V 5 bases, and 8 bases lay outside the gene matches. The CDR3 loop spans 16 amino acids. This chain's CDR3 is CASSDRREGNTGELFF. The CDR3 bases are TGTGCCAGCAGTGACCGAAGGGAGGGCAACACCGGGGAGCTGTTTTTT.

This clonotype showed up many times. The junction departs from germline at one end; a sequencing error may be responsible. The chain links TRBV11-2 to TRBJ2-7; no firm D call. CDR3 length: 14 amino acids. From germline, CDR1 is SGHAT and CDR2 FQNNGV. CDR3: CASSFNQNLYEQYF. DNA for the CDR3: TGCGCCAGCAGCTTCAACCAGAACCTCTACGAGCAGTACTTC. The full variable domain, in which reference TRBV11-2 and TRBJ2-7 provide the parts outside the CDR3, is EAGVAQSPRYKIIEKRQSVAFWCNPISGHATLYWYQQILGQGPKLLIQFQNNGVVDDSQLPKDRFSAERLKGVDSTLKIQPAKLEDSAVYLCASSFNQNLYEQYFGPGTRLTVT.

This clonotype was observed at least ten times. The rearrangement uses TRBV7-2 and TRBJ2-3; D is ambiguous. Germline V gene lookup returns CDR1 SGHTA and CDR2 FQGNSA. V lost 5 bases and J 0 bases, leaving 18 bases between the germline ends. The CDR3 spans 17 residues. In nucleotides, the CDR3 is TGTGCCAGCAGCCCTGCCCCAAGGGCGGCTAGCACAGATACGCAGTATTTT. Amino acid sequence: CASSPAPRAASTDTQYF.

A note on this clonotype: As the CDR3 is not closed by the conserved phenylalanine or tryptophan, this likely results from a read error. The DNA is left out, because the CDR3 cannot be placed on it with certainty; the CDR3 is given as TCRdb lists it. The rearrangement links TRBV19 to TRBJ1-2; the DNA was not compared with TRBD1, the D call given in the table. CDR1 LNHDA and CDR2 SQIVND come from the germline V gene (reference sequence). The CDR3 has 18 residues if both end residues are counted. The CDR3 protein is CASSIDVVSGTGVHAGTS.

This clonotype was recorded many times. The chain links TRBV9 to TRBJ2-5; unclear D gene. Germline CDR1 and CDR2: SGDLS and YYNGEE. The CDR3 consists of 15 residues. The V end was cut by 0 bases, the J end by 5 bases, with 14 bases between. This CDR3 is CASSVGGLPGETQYF. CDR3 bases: TGTGCCAGCAGCGTAGGAGGTCTGCCTGGGGAGACCCAGTACTTC.

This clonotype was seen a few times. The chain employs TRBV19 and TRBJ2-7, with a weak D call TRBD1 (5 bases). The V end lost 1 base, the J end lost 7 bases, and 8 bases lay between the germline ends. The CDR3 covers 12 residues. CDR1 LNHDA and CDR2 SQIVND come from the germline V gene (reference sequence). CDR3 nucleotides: TGTGCCAGTAGTATAGGCAGGGATGAGCAGTACTTC. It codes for CASSIGRDEQYF.

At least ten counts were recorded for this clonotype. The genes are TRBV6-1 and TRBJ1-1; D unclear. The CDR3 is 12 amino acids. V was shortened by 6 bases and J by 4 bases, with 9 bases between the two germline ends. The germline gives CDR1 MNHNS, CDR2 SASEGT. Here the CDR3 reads CASRNLGTEAFF. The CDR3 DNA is TGTGCCAGCAGAAATCTGGGCACTGAAGCTTTCTTT.

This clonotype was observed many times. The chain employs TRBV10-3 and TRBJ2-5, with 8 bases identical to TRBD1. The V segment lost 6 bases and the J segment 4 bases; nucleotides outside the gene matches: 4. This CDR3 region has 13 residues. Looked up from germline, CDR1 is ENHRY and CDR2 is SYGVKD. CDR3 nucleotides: TGTGCCATCAGCGTGACAGGGGCAGAGACCCAGTACTTC. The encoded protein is CAISVTGAETQYF.